This TCR beta chain was obtained from a study of blood T cell repertoires in COVID-19. Looking at the study overall: PBMCs, B-cell-depleted T cells, or T cells were the source of the cDNA or gDNA that made up the material.

The protocol was immunoSEQ multiplex PCR, while the TCRdb copy is restricted to in-frame clones and leaves out a portion. This table has roughly 480,000 clones, nearly 90% appearing once. This CDR3 spans 17 amino acids. Germline lookup yields CDR1 LNHDA and CDR2 SQIVND (reference sequence). V shed 5 bases and J 1 base; nucleotides not matched to a gene: 9. The chain is built from TRBV19 and TRBJ2-1, with TRBD1 identical over 9 bases. Sequenced: peripheral blood. This TCR was recovered from a man younger than 35 with COVID-19, enrolled during active disease. CDR3 in amino acids: CASSPRRTGASYNEQFF. The CDR3 DNA reads as TGTGCCAGTAGTCCTCGGCGGACAGGGGCGTCCTACAATGAGCAGTTCTTC.